This T cell receptor beta chain was recovered during a study of T cells in Graves' hyperthyroidism and ophthalmopathy. Hyperthyroidism patients were newly diagnosed, had disease duration under 2 months, and were aged 18 to 65 years. PBMCs were collected from a roughly 10 ml volume of fresh peripheral blood. The CDR3 is made up of 12 amino acids. Trimming cost V 8 bases and J 3 bases, with 8 bases left between them. The V gene's germline CDR1 is MNHNS and CDR2 SASEGT. Findings and limits, study-wide: The majority of expanded thyroid clonotypes above 0.001 also appeared in blood. In validation, the model predicted ophthalmopathy. These predictions came a median about 6.8 months before onset.

Template material for amplifying TCR beta CDR3 regions consisted of RNA transcripts. Using the HTBI primer set, a first-round RT-PCR was run on the TCR CDR3. TCRdb processed the multiplex PCR reads anew with MiXCR; each CDR3 protein has one entry. The table records around 350,000 distinct CDR3 sequences, about 13% of them present only once. This clonotype was counted at least ten times. Its specificity is unknown. V usage is TRBV6-1 and J usage is TRBJ2-1; D remains ambiguous. This receptor was taken from a woman between 18 and 29 years old with Graves' hyperthyroidism. The sequencing sample was made of blood. The CDR3 coding sequence is TGTGCCAGCCATCGAGTCTACAATGAGCAGTTCTTC. Protein: CASHRVYNEQFF.